Following are 8 T cell receptor beta chains from one sample sequenced in a study of T cells in localized non-small cell lung cancer. Assay used: immunoSEQ multiplex PCR; TCRdb lists only in-frame clones, some missing. The data show under 45,000 clones, with approximately 80% seen just once and 7.8% held by the top ten. Sequences were derived from PBMCs, sampled before any cancer treatment. The receptor source for this set is a man between 40 and 69 years old with stage II lung adenocarcinoma.

The gene calls are TRBV2 and TRBJ2-2, with TRBD1 matching 11 bases. Trimming cost V 7 bases and J 7 bases; bases outside gene matches: 5. CDR1 is SNHLY and CDR2 is FYNNEI in the germline V gene. The CDR3 has 14 residues. This CDR3 is CASTGTGGFGELFF. The CDR3 DNA sequence: TGTGCCAGCACTGGGACAGGGGGGTTCGGGGAGCTGTTTTTT.

This chain joins TRBV9 and TRBJ2-1, with D possibly being TRBD1 or TRBD2 (5 bases each). The germline V and J ends were trimmed by 3 bases and 7 bases, with 17 bases remaining between them. The CDR3 covers 15 residues. The germline CDR1 and CDR2 sequences are SGDLS and YYNGEE. This chain's CDR3 is CASSAHGTALNEQFF. CDR3 bases: TGTGCCAGCAGCGCACACGGGACGGCCTTGAATGAGCAGTTCTTC.

The V gene is TRBV2, the J gene TRBJ1-1; D might be TRBD1 (5 bases). The CDR3 consists of 14 residues. Germline CDR1 SNHLY, CDR2 FYNNEI. V shed 7 bases and J shed 0 bases, with 12 bases lying between them. This chain's CDR3 is CASTNQGLNTEAFF. The CDR3 DNA is TGTGCCAGCACCAACCAGGGACTGAACACTGAAGCTTTCTTT.

The chain uses TRBV7-2 and TRBJ2-1; no clear D. Trimming left V 7 bases short and J 6 bases short, with 13 bases between. This CDR3 spans 13 amino acids. Germline loops: CDR1 SGHTA, CDR2 FQGNSA. CDR3 amino acids: CASTLDWANEQFF. The DNA for the CDR3 is TGTGCCAGCACCCTCGACTGGGCCAATGAGCAGTTCTTC.

The chain carries TRBV7-8 and TRBJ2-5; D is undetermined. V lost 1 base and J 5 bases, leaving 8 bases between the germline ends. Germline V gene sequence: CDR1 SGHVS, CDR2 FQNEAQ. The CDR3 totals 13 residues. In DNA, the CDR3 is TGTGCCAGCAGCTTAGGGACGCGGGAGACCCAGTACTTC. As protein: CASSLGTRETQYF.

V usage is TRBV2 and J usage is TRBJ2-4; D gene uncertain. Deletions cut 3 bases from V and 6 bases from J, with 9 bases between. The germline CDR1 and CDR2 sequences are SNHLY and FYNNEI. This CDR3 spans 13 amino acids. The CDR3 is CASSDGWGNIQYF. The CDR3 DNA reads TGTGCCAGCAGTGATGGATGGGGAAACATTCAGTACTTC.

The gene calls are TRBV5-1 and TRBJ2-5; 7 bases are shared with TRBD2. The junction had 9 bases not matched to a gene; V was cut back by 5 bases and J by 5 bases. This CDR3 is 14 amino acids long. Germline CDR1 and CDR2: SGHRS and YFSETQ. The CDR3 bases are TGCGCCAGCAGAATGGACACCGGGGGGGAGACCCAGTACTTC. Amino acid sequence: CASRMDTGGETQYF.

The genes are TRBV5-4 and TRBJ2-7, with a tentative D call TRBD1 (6 bases). The CDR3 is 13 residues long. CDR1 and CDR2 from the germline V gene are SGHNT and YYREEE (reference sequence). Trimming cost V 4 bases and J 3 bases, with 11 bases left between them. Written as DNA, the CDR3 is TGTGCCAGCAGCGCAGGACAGAACTACGAGCAGTACTTC. It yields the protein CASSAGQNYEQYF.